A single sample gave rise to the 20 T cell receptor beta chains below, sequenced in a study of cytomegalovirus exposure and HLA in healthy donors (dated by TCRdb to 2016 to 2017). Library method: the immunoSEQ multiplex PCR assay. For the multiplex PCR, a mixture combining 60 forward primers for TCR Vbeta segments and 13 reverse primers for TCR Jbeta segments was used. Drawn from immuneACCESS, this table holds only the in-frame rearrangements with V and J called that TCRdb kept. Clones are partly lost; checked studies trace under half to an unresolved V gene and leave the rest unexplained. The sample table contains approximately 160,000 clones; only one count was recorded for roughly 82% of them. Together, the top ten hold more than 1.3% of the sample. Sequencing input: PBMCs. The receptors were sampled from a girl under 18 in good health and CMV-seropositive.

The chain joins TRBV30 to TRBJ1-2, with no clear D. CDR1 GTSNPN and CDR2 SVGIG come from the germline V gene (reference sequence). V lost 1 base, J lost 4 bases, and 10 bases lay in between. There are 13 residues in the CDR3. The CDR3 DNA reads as TGTGCCTGGAGTGCCCAGGCGGGCTATGGCTACACCTTC. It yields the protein CAWSAQAGYGYTF. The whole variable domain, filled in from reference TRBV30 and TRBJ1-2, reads SQTIHQWPATLVQPVGSPLSLECTVEGTSNPNLYWYRQAAGRGLQLLFYSVGIGQISSEVPQNLSASRPQDRQFILSSKKLLLSDSGFYLCAWSAQAGYGYTFGSGTRLTVV.

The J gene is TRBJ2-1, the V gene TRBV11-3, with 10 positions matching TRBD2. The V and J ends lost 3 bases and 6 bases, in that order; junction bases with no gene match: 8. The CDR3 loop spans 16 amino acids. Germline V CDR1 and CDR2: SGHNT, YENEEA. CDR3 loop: CASSFGAGGPFNEQFF. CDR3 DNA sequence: TGTGCCAGCAGCTTCGGAGCGGGGGGGCCTTTCAATGAGCAGTTCTTC.

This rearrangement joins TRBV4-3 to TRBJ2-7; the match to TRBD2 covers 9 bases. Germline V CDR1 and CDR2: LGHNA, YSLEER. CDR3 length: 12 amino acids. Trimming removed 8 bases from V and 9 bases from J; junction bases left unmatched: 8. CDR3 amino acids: CASSSGAQGQYF. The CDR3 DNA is TGCGCCAGCTCTAGCGGGGCCCAGGGGCAGTACTTC.

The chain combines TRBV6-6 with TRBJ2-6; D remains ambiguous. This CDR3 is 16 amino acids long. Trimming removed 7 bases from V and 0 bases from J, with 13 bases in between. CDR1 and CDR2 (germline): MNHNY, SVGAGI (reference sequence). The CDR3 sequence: CASTPSRGSGANVLTF. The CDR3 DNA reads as TGTGCCAGCACCCCATCCCGAGGCTCTGGGGCCAACGTCCTGACTTTC.

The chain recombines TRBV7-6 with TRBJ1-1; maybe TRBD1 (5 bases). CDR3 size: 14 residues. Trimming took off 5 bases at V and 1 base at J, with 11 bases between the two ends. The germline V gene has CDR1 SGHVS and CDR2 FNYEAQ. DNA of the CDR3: TGTGCCAGCAGCCCATTAACAGGGAACACTGAAGCTTTCTTT. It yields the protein CASSPLTGNTEAFF. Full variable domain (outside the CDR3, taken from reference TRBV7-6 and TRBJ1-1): GAGVSQSPRYKVTKRGQDVALRCDPISGHVSLYWYRQALGQGPEFLTYFNYEAQQDKSGLPNDRFSAERPEGSISTLTIQRTEQRDSAMYRCASSPLTGNTEAFFGQGTRLTVV.

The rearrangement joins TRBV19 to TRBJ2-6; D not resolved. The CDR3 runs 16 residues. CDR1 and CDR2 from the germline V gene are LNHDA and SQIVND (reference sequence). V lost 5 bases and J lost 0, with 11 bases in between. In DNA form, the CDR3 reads TGTGCCAGTAGTTTTGCCAGAAGCTCTGGGGCCAACGTCCTGACTTTC. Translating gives CASSFARSSGANVLTF.

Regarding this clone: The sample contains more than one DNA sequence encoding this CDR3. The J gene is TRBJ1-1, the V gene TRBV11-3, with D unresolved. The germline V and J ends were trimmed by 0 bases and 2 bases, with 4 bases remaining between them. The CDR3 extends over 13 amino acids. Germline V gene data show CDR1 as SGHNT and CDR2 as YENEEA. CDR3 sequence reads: CASSLDSNTEAFF. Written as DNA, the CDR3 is TGTGCCAGCAGCTTAGACTCTAACACTGAAGCTTTCTTT.

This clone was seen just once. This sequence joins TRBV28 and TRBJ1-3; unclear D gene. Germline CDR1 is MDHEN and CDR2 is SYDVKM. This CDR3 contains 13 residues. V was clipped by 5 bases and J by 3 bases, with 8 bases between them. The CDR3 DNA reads TGTGCCAGCAGTCGAACAGATGGAAACACCATATATTTT. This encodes CASSRTDGNTIYF.

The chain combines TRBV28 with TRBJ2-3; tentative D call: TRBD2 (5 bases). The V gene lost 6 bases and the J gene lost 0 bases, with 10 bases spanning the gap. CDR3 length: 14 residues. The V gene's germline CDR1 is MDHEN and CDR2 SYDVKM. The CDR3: CASRLQRSTDTQYF. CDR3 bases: TGTGCCAGCAGACTACAGCGGAGCACAGATACGCAGTATTTT.

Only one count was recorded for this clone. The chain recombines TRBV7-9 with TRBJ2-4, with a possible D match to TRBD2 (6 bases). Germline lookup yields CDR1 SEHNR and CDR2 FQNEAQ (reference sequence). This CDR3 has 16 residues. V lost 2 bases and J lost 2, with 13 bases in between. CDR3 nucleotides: TGTGCCAGCAGCTTATTCGGGGGAAACTCCAAAAACATTCAGTACTTC. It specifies CASSLFGGNSKNIQYF.

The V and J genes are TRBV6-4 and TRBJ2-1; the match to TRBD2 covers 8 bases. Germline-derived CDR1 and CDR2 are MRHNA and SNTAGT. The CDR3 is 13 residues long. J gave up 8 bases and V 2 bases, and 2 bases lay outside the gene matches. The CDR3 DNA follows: TGTGCCAGCAGTGACCAGCGGGGGTATGAGCAGTTCTTC. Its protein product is CASSDQRGYEQFF.

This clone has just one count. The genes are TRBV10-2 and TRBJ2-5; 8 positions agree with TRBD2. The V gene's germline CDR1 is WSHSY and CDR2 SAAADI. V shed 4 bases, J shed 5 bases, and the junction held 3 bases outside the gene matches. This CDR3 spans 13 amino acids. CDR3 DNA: TGCGCCAGCAGTGGGACTAGCCCCGAGACCCAGTACTTC. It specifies CASSGTSPETQYF.

The CDR3, as DNA: TGTGCCAGCAGCTTAGGCAGGGGGCCTTCCTACGAGCAGTACTTC. Translated: CASSLGRGPSYEQYF. The J gene is TRBJ2-7, the V gene TRBV11-1, with 8 bases identical to TRBD1. CDR1 and CDR2 from the germline V gene are SGHAT and FQDESV (reference sequence). The CDR3 loop spans 15 amino acids. Losses at the gene ends were 1 base for V and 1 base for J; bases not matched to a gene: 3.

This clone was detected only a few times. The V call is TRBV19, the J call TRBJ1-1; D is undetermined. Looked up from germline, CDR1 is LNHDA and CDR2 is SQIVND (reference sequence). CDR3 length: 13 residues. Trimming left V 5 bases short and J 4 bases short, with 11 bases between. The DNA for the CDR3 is TGTGCCAGTAGTCTCGCGGGAATCACTGAAGCTTTCTTT. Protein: CASSLAGITEAFF.

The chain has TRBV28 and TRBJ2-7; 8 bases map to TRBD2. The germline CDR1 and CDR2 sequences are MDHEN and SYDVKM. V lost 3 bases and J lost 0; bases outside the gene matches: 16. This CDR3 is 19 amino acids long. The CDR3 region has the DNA TGTGCCAGCAGTTTGAGGCAGGGGTTTACCGGGACTAGCTCCTACGAGCAGTACTTC. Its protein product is CASSLRQGFTGTSSYEQYF.

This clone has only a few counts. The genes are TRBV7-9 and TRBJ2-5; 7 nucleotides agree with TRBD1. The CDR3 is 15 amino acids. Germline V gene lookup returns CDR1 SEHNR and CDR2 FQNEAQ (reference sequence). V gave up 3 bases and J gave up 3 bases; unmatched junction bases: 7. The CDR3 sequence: CASSFIQGQEETQYF. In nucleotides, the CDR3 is TGTGCCAGCAGCTTTATACAAGGACAGGAAGAGACCCAGTACTTC.

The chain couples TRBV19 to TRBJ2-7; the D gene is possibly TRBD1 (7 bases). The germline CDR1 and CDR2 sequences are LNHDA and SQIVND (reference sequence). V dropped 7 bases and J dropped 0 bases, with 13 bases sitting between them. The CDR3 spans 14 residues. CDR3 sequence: CASTGDSSSYEQYF. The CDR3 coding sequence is TGTGCCAGTACGGGGGACAGTAGCTCCTACGAGCAGTACTTC. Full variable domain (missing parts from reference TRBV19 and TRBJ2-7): DGGITQSPKYLFRKEGQNVTLSCEQNLNHDAMYWYRQDPGQGLRLIYYSQIVNDFQKGDIAEGYSVSREKKESFPLTVTSAQKNPTAFYLCASTGDSSSYEQYFGPGTRLTVT.

CDR3 DNA sequence: TGTGCCACCAGCAGAGATTTGAAGGGGGAAGGGGACGGGTATGGCTACACCTTC. Encoded protein: CATSRDLKGEGDGYGYTF. The chain carries TRBV15 and TRBJ1-2, with D possibly matching TRBD1 (6 bases). CDR3 size: 18 residues. Germline V gene sequence: CDR1 LNHNV, CDR2 YYDKDF (reference sequence). Between the trimmed V and J ends, which lost 0 bases and 5 bases, there was a span of 22 bases.

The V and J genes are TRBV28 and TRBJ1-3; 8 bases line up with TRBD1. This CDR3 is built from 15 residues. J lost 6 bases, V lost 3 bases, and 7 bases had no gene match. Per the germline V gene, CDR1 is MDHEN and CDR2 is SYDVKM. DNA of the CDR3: TGTGCCAGCAGTTTTCAGGGGGCCTTGGAAAACACCATATATTTT. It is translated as CASSFQGALENTIYF.

The chain's CDR3 is CAISGSGTGGRRTEAFF. Here the CDR3 DNA reads TGTGCCATCAGTGGCTCCGGGACAGGGGGCAGGAGAACTGAAGCTTTCTTT. The V gene is TRBV10-3, the J gene TRBJ1-1, with 12 bases aligning to TRBD1. J gave up 5 bases and V 4 bases, and 11 bases lay outside the gene matches. This CDR3 spans 17 amino acids. In germline, CDR1 is ENHRY, CDR2 SYGVKD.